The 15 T cell receptor beta chains reported below all come from one sample, sequenced in a study of blood T cell repertoires in COVID-19. Clones were read by immunoSEQ multiplex PCR, and TCRdb kept only the in-frame ones, dropping some. The profile shows tens of thousands of clones, about 88% of them singletons. Sequenced input: peripheral blood. The receptors shown here come from a man in his sixties or seventies with active COVID-19.

The table lists this clone with a few counts. The chain is built from TRBV2 and TRBJ2-6; TRBD2 matches 10 bases. With V trimmed by 5 bases and J by 0 bases, 1 base remained unmatched. The CDR3 extends over 16 amino acids. Germline CDR1 SNHLY, CDR2 FYNNEI. CDR3 protein: CASSLAGGSGANVLTF. As DNA, the CDR3 is TGTGCCAGCAGTTTAGCGGGAGGCTCTGGGGCCAACGTCCTGACTTTC.

This chain uses TRBV10-3 with TRBJ1-2, with TRBD1 identical over 7 bases. J gave up 4 bases and V 4 bases, and 3 bases lay outside the gene matches. Germline V CDR1 and CDR2: ENHRY, SYGVKD. The CDR3 spans 13 residues. This CDR3 is CAISVGDSYGYTF. The CDR3 DNA sequence: TGTGCCATCAGTGTAGGGGACAGCTATGGCTACACCTTC.

The chain has TRBV5-4 and TRBJ2-7; D is possibly TRBD1 (6 bases). Germline V gene sequence: CDR1 SGHNT, CDR2 YYREEE (reference sequence). The V and J ends lost 4 bases and 1 base respectively, with 12 bases between them. This CDR3 is built from 14 residues. CDR3 sequence: CASSPQQGSYEQYF. CDR3 sequence (DNA): TGTGCCAGCAGCCCACAACAGGGTTCCTACGAGCAGTACTTC. Drawing the rest from reference TRBV5-4 and TRBJ2-7, the complete variable domain is ETGVTQSPTHLIKTRGQQVTLRCSSQSGHNTVSWYQQALGQGPQFIFQYYREEENGRGNFPPRFSGLQFPNYSSELNVNALELDDSALYLCASSPQQGSYEQYFGPGTRLTVT.

The V gene is TRBV30, the J gene TRBJ2-1; 9 bases line up with TRBD1. V shed 1 base and J 6 bases; nucleotides not matched to a gene: 10. Germline V gene data show CDR1 as GTSNPN and CDR2 as SVGIG (reference sequence). The CDR3 covers 16 residues. CDR3 sequence (DNA): TGTGCCTGGAGTGGTCTAGGACAGGGGTGGGGCAATGAGCAGTTCTTC. As protein: CAWSGLGQGWGNEQFF.

This chain uses TRBV6-5 with TRBJ2-3; unclear D gene. This CDR3 region has 13 residues. Germline assignment: CDR1 MNHEY and CDR2 SVGAGI. V gave up 6 bases and J gave up 4 bases, with 11 bases separating them. CDR3 in amino acids: CASSEARPDTQYF. The CDR3 coding sequence is TGTGCCAGCAGCGAGGCCCGTCCAGATACGCAGTATTTT.

The chain combines TRBV5-4 with TRBJ2-1; D not resolved. V shed 0 bases and J shed 0 bases, with 7 bases lying between them. CDR1 is SGHNT, CDR2 YYREEE, per germline (reference sequence). This CDR3 region has 15 residues. Here the CDR3 reads CASSLVQSSYNEQFF. In DNA form, the CDR3 reads TGTGCCAGCAGCTTGGTACAGAGCTCCTACAATGAGCAGTTCTTC.

The rearrangement joins TRBV7-2 to TRBJ2-2; TRBD2 matches 10 bases. The germline V gene has CDR1 SGHTA and CDR2 FQGNSA. J gave up 7 bases and V 2 bases, and 7 bases lay outside the gene matches. This CDR3 region has 16 residues. In nucleotides, the CDR3 is TGTGCCAGCAGCTTATCTAGCGGGAGAATCGGCGGGGAGCTGTTTTTT. Its translation: CASSLSSGRIGGELFF.

The V gene is TRBV6-5, the J gene TRBJ1-4; TRBD1 is a possible D gene (6 bases). The CDR3 is made up of 13 amino acids. V lost 7 bases and J 8 bases, leaving 14 bases between the germline ends. CDR1 is MNHEY, CDR2 SVGAGI, per germline. CDR3 bases: TGTGCCAGCAATGGGCCCGGACAGGAAAAACTGTTTTTT. Its protein product is CASNGPGQEKLFF.

This clone was picked up a small number of times. V gene TRBV6-6 combines with J gene TRBJ2-7, with 13 bases aligning to TRBD2. V trimming: 5 bases; J trimming: 3 bases; junction bases outside the gene matches: 4. The CDR3 is 15 amino acids. CDR1 is MNHNY, CDR2 SVGAGI, per germline (reference sequence). DNA of the CDR3: TGTGCCAGCAGTGGGACTAGCGGGAAAAACTACGAGCAGTACTTC. Translating it yields CASSGTSGKNYEQYF.

The chain joins TRBV5-1 to TRBJ2-5; the D gene is possibly TRBD2 (6 bases). This CDR3 spans 15 amino acids. From germline, CDR1 is SGHRS and CDR2 YFSETQ. V was pared by 1 base and J by 4 bases, with 14 bases between. Written as DNA, the CDR3 is TGCGCCAGCAGCTTGTTGGGGGGAGACGGAGAGACCCAGTACTTC. As protein: CASSLLGGDGETQYF.

The V call is TRBV9, the J call TRBJ1-4, with 8 bases fitting TRBD1. Germline CDR1 reads SGDLS; CDR2 reads YYNGEE. The CDR3 loop spans 16 amino acids. J gave up 8 bases and V 0 bases, and 9 bases lay outside the gene matches. CDR3 sequence: CASSVDTGGVGEKLFF. The CDR3, as DNA: TGTGCCAGCAGCGTAGATACAGGGGGAGTAGGGGAAAAACTGTTTTTT.

V gene TRBV11-2 combines with J gene TRBJ2-1; D gene unclear. The CDR3 extends over 14 amino acids. Germline V gives CDR1 SGHAT, CDR2 FQNNGV. Between the trimmed V and J ends, which lost 0 bases and 5 bases, there was a span of 8 bases. The chain's CDR3 is CASSLDNINNEQFF. CDR3 coding DNA: TGTGCCAGCAGCTTAGATAACATCAACAATGAGCAGTTCTTC.

The chain joins TRBV2 to TRBJ2-1, with 9 bases lining up with TRBD2. The CDR3 is 16 amino acids. Germline CDR1 is SNHLY and CDR2 is FYNNEI. V lost 5 bases, J lost 0 bases, and 5 bases stayed unmatched. This chain's CDR3 is CASSTRLADSYNEQFF. As DNA, the CDR3 is TGTGCCAGCAGTACCAGACTAGCGGACTCCTACAATGAGCAGTTCTTC.

This chain joins TRBV7-2 and TRBJ2-3; the D is unclear. Germline loops: CDR1 SGHTA, CDR2 FQGNSA. The CDR3 is made up of 14 amino acids. The ends were cut back, 3 bases at V and 0 bases at J, with 7 bases in the middle. This CDR3 is CASSLGPSTDTQYF. CDR3 DNA sequence: TGTGCCAGCAGCTTGGGCCCTAGCACAGATACGCAGTATTTT. Together with reference TRBV7-2 and TRBJ2-3, the CDR3 gives the full variable domain: GAGVSQSPSNKVTEKGKDVELRCDPISGHTALYWYRQSLGQGLEFLIYFQGNSAPDKSGLPSDRFSAERTGGSVSTLTIQRTQQEDSAVYLCASSLGPSTDTQYFGPGTRLTVL.

The table lists this clone with a few counts. The V gene is TRBV20-1, the J gene TRBJ2-3, with 14 bases aligning to TRBD2. Germline values: CDR1 DFQATT, CDR2 SNEGSKA (reference sequence). With 3 bases clipped from V and 2 bases from J, the junction kept 7 bases outside the gene matches. The CDR3 spans 17 residues. The CDR3 here is CSASRGLAGVPTDTQYF. CDR3 DNA sequence: TGCAGTGCTAGTAGGGGACTAGCGGGAGTCCCCACAGATACGCAGTATTTT.